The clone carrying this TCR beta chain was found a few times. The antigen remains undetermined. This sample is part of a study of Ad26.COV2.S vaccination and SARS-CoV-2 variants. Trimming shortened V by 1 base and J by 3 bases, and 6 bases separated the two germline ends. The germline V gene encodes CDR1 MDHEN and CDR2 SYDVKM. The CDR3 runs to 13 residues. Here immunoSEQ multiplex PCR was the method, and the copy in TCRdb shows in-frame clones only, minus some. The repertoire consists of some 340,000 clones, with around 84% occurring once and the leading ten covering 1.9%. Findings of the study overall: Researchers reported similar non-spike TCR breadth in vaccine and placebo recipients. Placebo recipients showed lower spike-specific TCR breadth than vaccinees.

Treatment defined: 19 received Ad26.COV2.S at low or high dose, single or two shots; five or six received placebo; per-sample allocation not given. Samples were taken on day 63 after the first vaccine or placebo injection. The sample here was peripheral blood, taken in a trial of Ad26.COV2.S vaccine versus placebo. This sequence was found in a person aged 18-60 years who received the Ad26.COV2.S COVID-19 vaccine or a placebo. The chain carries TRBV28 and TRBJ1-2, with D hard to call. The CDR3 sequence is CASSLLTDYGYTF. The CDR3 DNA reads TGTGCCAGCAGTTTATTGACGGACTATGGCTACACCTTC.